These T cell receptor beta chains were read from a single sample in a study of cytomegalovirus exposure and HLA in healthy donors. Produced via immunoSEQ multiplex PCR; TCRdb's table is partial and in-frame only. Its table lists some 75,000 clones. Sequencing input: PBMCs. All receptors derive from a boy aged 5-17 years in good health and CMV-seronegative. Both conserved end residues are trimmed from each CDR3. Fields, in order: J gene, V gene, CDR3 protein.

TRBJ2-5,TRBV7-8,ASSLPSSGETQY
TRBJ1-1,TRBV19,ASSLGGREAF
TRBJ1-2,TRBV6-1,ASSEDRGYGYT
TRBJ2-7,TRBV7-2,ASSLAGSGAVAYEQY
TRBJ1-5,TRBV19,ASDRVDGNQPQH
TRBJ1-6,TRBV5-1,ASSAGGRGNNSPLH
TRBJ1-5,TRBV6-1,ASMRGSNQPQH
TRBJ2-3,TRBV2,ADRVRGTDTQY
TRBJ2-3,TRBV6-5,ASRSRGSGTDTQY
TRBJ2-7,TRBV14,ASSQDRGGRSSYEQY
TRBJ2-7,TRBV7-3,ASSSGAGGRYEQY
TRBJ2-7,TRBV7-2,ASSYQTGAGEQY
TRBJ1-2,TRBV2,ASSVGFSGYT
TRBJ1-1,TRBV4-1,ASSQDGTNTEAF
TRBJ1-2,TRBV29-1,SVGVLGSGYT
TRBJ1-5,TRBV28,ASSLIQGVSQH
TRBJ2-2,TRBV5-4,ASSSQGRNTGELF
TRBJ2-1,TRBV6-1,ASTTTGGMYNEQF